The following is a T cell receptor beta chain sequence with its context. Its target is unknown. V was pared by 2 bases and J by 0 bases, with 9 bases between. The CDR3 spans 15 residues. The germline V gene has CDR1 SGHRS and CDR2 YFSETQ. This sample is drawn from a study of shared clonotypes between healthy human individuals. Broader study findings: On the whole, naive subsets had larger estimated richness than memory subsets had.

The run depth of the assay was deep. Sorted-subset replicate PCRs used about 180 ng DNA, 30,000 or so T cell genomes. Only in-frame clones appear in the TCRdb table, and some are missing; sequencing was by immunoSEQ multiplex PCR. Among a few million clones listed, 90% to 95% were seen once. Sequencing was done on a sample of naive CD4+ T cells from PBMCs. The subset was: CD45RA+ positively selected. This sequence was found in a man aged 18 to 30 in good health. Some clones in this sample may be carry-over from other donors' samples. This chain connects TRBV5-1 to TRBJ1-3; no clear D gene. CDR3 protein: CASSFLGSSGNTIYF. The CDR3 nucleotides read TGCGCCAGCAGCTTTTTGGGTAGCTCTGGAAACACCATATATTTT. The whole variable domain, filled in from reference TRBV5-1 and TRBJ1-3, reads KAGVTQTPRYLIKTRGQQVTLSCSPISGHRSVSWYQQTPGQGLQFLFEYFSETQRNKGNFPGRFSGRQFSNSRSEMNVSTLELGDSALYLCASSFLGSSGNTIYFGEGSWLTVV.